This T cell receptor beta chain appears in the sequencing data of a study of cytomegalovirus exposure and HLA in healthy donors. Points from the study as a whole: The authors enumerated 164 TCR beta chains as linked to cytomegalovirus. Some V segments could not be told apart, so they were left out, TRBV6-2 and TRBV6-3 among them. HLA restriction was apparent for most CMV-associated TCR beta chains in a later analysis.

The PCR was carried out with 60 Vbeta primers and 13 Jbeta primers. Libraries were prepared by immunoSEQ multiplex PCR; TCRdb keeps only in-frame clonotypes and omits some of them. In the table there are approximately 100,000 clones, around 76% of which are singletons. On this clone: Its specificity is unknown.

The germline V gene has CDR1 LGHNA and CDR2 YNFKEQ. V was trimmed by 0 bases and J by 2 bases, leaving 4 bases between them. The length of the CDR3 is 13 residues. Sequenced material: PBMCs. The TCR sequence derives from a woman in her fifties or sixties in good health and CMV-seropositive. The chain carries TRBV4-2 and TRBJ1-2; D is unresolved. For the CDR3, the DNA is TGTGCCAGCAGCCAAGATTTAAACTATGGCTACACCTTC. Translation: CASSQDLNYGYTF.